This is a list of T cell receptor beta chains from one sample in a study of T cell responses to AZD1222 COVID-19 vaccine. Assay used: immunoSEQ multiplex PCR; TCRdb lists only in-frame clones, some missing. The repertoire has under 200,000 clones, 92% of them found once; the top ten carry about 4.6%. The specimen comprised peripheral blood, sampled on day 0 of MenACWY control vaccination. All receptors come from an adult in good health. Each CDR3 is given with its conserved first and last residue. Fields, in order: J gene, clone size, D gene, V gene, CDR3 DNA, CDR3 protein. The D gene is left open where the match is weak. Rows may omit the clone size; those that give it use once, few, many or a size class.

j_call: TRBJ2-1; clone_size: -; d_call: -; v_call: TRBV7-2; cdr3_nt: TGTGCCAGCAGCTCGCAGCGGTTCAATGAGCAGTTCTTC; cdr3_aa: CASSSQRFNEQFF
j_call: TRBJ1-1; clone_size: -; d_call: TRBD1; v_call: TRBV10-3; cdr3_nt: TGTGCCATCTCCGAGGGACAGGGGTTAACTGAAGCTTTCTTT; cdr3_aa: CAISEGQGLTEAFF
j_call: TRBJ2-3; clone_size: -; d_call: TRBD2; v_call: TRBV14; cdr3_nt: TGTGCCAGCAACCCACGGACTAGCGGGAGGGCAGATACGCAGTATTTT; cdr3_aa: CASNPRTSGRADTQYF
j_call: TRBJ1-3; clone_size: -; d_call: TRBD1; v_call: TRBV7-2; cdr3_nt: TGTGCCAGCAGCTCCGCGCCGGGACAGGGGGCCCACTCTGGAAACACCATATATTTT; cdr3_aa: CASSSAPGQGAHSGNTIYF
j_call: TRBJ1-5; clone_size: -; d_call: -; v_call: TRBV27; cdr3_nt: TGTGCCAGCAGAGGGGCAATAAGCAATCAGCCCCAGCATTTT; cdr3_aa: CASRGAISNQPQHF
j_call: TRBJ2-3; clone_size: -; d_call: -; v_call: TRBV28; cdr3_nt: TGTGCCAGCAGTTTTCTCGGGGAGGGCACAGATACGCAGTATTTT; cdr3_aa: CASSFLGEGTDTQYF
j_call: TRBJ1-6; clone_size: -; d_call: -; v_call: TRBV7-3; cdr3_nt: TGTGCCAGCAGCCAGGTCTCGGATTCACCCCTCCACTTT; cdr3_aa: CASSQVSDSPLHF
j_call: TRBJ1-5; clone_size: -; d_call: -; v_call: TRBV2; cdr3_nt: TGTGCCAGCAGTGAGGAGGTAACAGTCCATCAGCCCCAGCATTTT; cdr3_aa: CASSEEVTVHQPQHF
j_call: TRBJ2-5; clone_size: -; d_call: -; v_call: TRBV19; cdr3_nt: TGTGCCAGTAGTCGCAGGGAGGACGAGACCCAGTACTTC; cdr3_aa: CASSRREDETQYF
j_call: TRBJ2-1; clone_size: -; d_call: TRBD2; v_call: TRBV14; cdr3_nt: TGTGCCAGCAGCCAAGAAAGTCGCCGACTAGCCGAGCGTAATGAGCAGTTCTTC; cdr3_aa: CASSQESRRLAERNEQFF
j_call: TRBJ2-7; clone_size: -; d_call: TRBD2; v_call: TRBV3-1/TRBV3-2; cdr3_nt: TGTGCCAGCAGCCTTGCTAGCGGGAGAGGGCCCTACGAGCAGTACTTC; cdr3_aa: CASSLASGRGPYEQYF
j_call: TRBJ1-6; clone_size: -; d_call: TRBD1; v_call: TRBV9; cdr3_nt: TGTGCCAGCAGCGTAGCCGGTTCAGGGACAGTAAATTCACCCCTCCACTTT; cdr3_aa: CASSVAGSGTVNSPLHF
j_call: TRBJ2-7; clone_size: -; d_call: TRBD1; v_call: TRBV19; cdr3_nt: TGTGCCAGTGCTAGGGGGCATGGATACGAGCAGTACTTC; cdr3_aa: CASARGHGYEQYF
j_call: TRBJ2-3; clone_size: -; d_call: TRBD2; v_call: TRBV9; cdr3_nt: TGTGCCAGCAGCACGGGGACTAGCGGCACAGATACGCAGTATTTT; cdr3_aa: CASSTGTSGTDTQYF
j_call: TRBJ2-1; clone_size: -; d_call: -; v_call: TRBV14; cdr3_nt: TGTGCCAGCAGCCAACGAATGGGCCTCAGCTCCTACAATGAGCAGTTCTTC; cdr3_aa: CASSQRMGLSSYNEQFF
j_call: TRBJ2-1; clone_size: -; d_call: -; v_call: TRBV27; cdr3_nt: TGTGCCAGCAGTATCCGCCGCGGGGTCGGGAGTGCCGGTGAGCAGTTCTTC; cdr3_aa: CASSIRRGVGSAGEQFF
j_call: TRBJ1-5; clone_size: -; d_call: TRBD1; v_call: TRBV19; cdr3_nt: TGTGCCAGTAGTATGAATCGGGGACAGACCAATCAGCCCCAGCATTTT; cdr3_aa: CASSMNRGQTNQPQHF
j_call: TRBJ1-4; clone_size: -; d_call: TRBD1; v_call: TRBV4-1; cdr3_nt: TGCGCCAGCAGCCAACAGGGGGCAACTAATGAAAAACTGTTTTTT; cdr3_aa: CASSQQGATNEKLFF
j_call: TRBJ2-7; clone_size: -; d_call: TRBD2; v_call: TRBV2; cdr3_nt: TGTGCCAGCAGGGGGCGGACTAGCGGGATAGGGAGCGAGCAGTACTTC; cdr3_aa: CASRGRTSGIGSEQYF
j_call: TRBJ2-5; clone_size: few; d_call: -; v_call: TRBV28; cdr3_nt: TGTGCCAGCAGTCCCCCCCGGAGCAGGGGACAAGAGACCCAGTACTTC; cdr3_aa: CASSPPRSRGQETQYF
j_call: TRBJ2-6; clone_size: -; d_call: -; v_call: TRBV29-1; cdr3_nt: TGCAGCGTTGACGGGGGCCCTGGGGCCAACGTCCTGACTTTC; cdr3_aa: CSVDGGPGANVLTF
j_call: TRBJ1-2; clone_size: -; d_call: -; v_call: TRBV29-1; cdr3_nt: TGCAGCGTTGAACGTGGGGGGCGGGGTGGCTACACCTTC; cdr3_aa: CSVERGGRGGYTF
j_call: TRBJ2-1; clone_size: -; d_call: -; v_call: TRBV6-5; cdr3_nt: TGTGCCAGCACCCCCCCCAGAGGGTCCTACAATGAGCAGTTCTTC; cdr3_aa: CASTPPRGSYNEQFF
j_call: TRBJ2-7; clone_size: -; d_call: TRBD1; v_call: TRBV7-2; cdr3_nt: TGTGCCAGCAGCTTCGGACAGGACTCCTACGAGCAGTACTTC; cdr3_aa: CASSFGQDSYEQYF
j_call: TRBJ1-4; clone_size: -; d_call: TRBD1; v_call: TRBV15; cdr3_nt: TGTGCCACCAGCAGGGACAGGGGTACTAATGAAAAACTGTTTTTT; cdr3_aa: CATSRDRGTNEKLFF
j_call: TRBJ1-2; clone_size: -; d_call: -; v_call: TRBV27; cdr3_nt: TGTGCCAGCAGTCCCGGAAGCTATGGCTACACCTTC; cdr3_aa: CASSPGSYGYTF
j_call: TRBJ2-7; clone_size: -; d_call: -; v_call: TRBV11-2; cdr3_nt: TGTGCCAGCAGCCCGCGTACATCTCTAGGGGAGCAGTACTTC; cdr3_aa: CASSPRTSLGEQYF
j_call: TRBJ2-1; clone_size: -; d_call: TRBD2; v_call: TRBV7-2; cdr3_nt: TGTGCCAGCAGCACCACTAGCGCTAACTACAATGAGCAGTTCTTC; cdr3_aa: CASSTTSANYNEQFF
j_call: TRBJ2-7; clone_size: once; d_call: TRBD2; v_call: TRBV12-5; cdr3_nt: TGTGCTAGTCGGGATACGGGGGGGGAGCAGTACTTC; cdr3_aa: CASRDTGGEQYF
j_call: TRBJ2-3; clone_size: -; d_call: TRBD2; v_call: TRBV6-6; cdr3_nt: TGTGCCAGCAGTTATAAGGGACTAACAAAACGAGATACGCAGTATTTT; cdr3_aa: CASSYKGLTKRDTQYF